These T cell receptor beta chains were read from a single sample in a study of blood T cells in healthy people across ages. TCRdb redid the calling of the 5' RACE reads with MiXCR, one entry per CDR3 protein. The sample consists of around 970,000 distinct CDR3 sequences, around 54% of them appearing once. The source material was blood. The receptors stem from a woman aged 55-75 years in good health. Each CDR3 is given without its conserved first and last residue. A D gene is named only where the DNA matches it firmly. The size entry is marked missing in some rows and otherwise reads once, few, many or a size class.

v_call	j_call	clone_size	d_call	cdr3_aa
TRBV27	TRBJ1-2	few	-	ASSLSWGARGGYT
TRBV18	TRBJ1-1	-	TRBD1	ASSPDRGAF
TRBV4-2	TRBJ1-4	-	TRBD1	ASSPVKGQGNEKLF
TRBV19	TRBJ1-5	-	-	ATKTDASNQPQH
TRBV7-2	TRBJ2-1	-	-	ASTRGPYNEQF
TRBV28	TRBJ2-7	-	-	ASSLDRFISYEQY
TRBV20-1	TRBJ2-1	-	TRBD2	SARDSGAGERWGEQF
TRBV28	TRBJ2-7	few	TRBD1	ASSLGGQFYEQY
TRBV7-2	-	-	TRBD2	ASSLGRAGGDEQF
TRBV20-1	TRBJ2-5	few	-	SARGGPRETQY
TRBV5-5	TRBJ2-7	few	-	ASSLVATGIYEQY
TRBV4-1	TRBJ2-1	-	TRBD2	ASSHGRTSGSYNEQF
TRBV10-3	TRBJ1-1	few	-	AISESVENTEAF
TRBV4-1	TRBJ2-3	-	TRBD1	ASSQGQGASDTQY
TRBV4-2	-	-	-	ASTREGSSDDEQY
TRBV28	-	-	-	ASSVGRGWGTQY
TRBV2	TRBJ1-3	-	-	ASSDVPYTIY
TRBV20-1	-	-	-	SASGGRHEQY
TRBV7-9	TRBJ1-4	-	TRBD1	ASSPIPNLRQGDEKLF
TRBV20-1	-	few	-	SATRWGEQF
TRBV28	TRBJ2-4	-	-	ASSPWVVEQDIQY
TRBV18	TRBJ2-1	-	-	ASSPHSSSYNEQF
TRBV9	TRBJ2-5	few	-	ASSVEGRDQETQY
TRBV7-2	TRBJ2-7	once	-	ASSLDLTSYERY
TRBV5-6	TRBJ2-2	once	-	ASSVPSRSGELF
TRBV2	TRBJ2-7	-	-	ASRNRDGGRGEQY
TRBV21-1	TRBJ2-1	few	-	ATPGTVSYNEQF
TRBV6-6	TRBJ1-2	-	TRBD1	ASSYGQGILYGYT
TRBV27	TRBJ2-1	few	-	ASSPAFGEKDNEQF
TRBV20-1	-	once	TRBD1	SARVRTGVCEQY
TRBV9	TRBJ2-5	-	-	ASSVGVSSKETQY
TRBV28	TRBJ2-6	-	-	ASSLQALGQPAAGANVLT
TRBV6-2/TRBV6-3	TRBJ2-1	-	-	ATLGRTYNEQF
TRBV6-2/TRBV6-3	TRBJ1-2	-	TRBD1	ASRRQGRNYGYT
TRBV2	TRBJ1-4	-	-	ASSTATNEKLF
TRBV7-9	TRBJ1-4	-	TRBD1	ASSEGQGNEKLF